This entry lists 32 T cell receptor beta chains sequenced from one sample in a study of CD8+CD57+ T cells in acquired aplastic anemia. Genomic DNA acted as the template from which TCR beta VDJ combination and CDR3 sequence profiling were carried out. TCRdb re-analysed the reads in MiXCR, keeping a single row per CDR3 protein. The table includes about 71,000 distinct CDR3 sequences, approximately 54% detected once. The sequenced sample was sorted CD4+, CD8+, or CD8+CD57+ T cells (not recorded which) from PBMCs. The receptors come from a human donor in good health, serving as a control.

Concerning this clonotype: This is likely a read error, given that the CDR3 carries no conserved phenylalanine or tryptophan at its end. Because the CDR3's place on the DNA is in doubt, the DNA is left out and the CDR3 is given as listed by TCRdb. The V call is TRBV5-1, the J call TRBJ2-7; the table gives TRBD2 as D, unverified against the DNA. Germline loops: CDR1 SGHRS, CDR2 YFSETQ. 8 amino acids form the CDR3, both terminal residues included. CDR3 region: CASNGLAG.

This chain uses TRBV15 with TRBJ2-5, with TRBD2 matching 8 bases. The CDR3 covers 16 residues. Germline-derived CDR1 and CDR2 are LNHNV and YYDKDF (reference sequence). V gave up 3 bases and J gave up 3 bases; unmatched junction bases: 9. The CDR3 protein is CATSRGGPAGEETQYF. The CDR3 bases are TGTGCCACCAGCAGGGGGGGACCAGCGGGAGAAGAGACCCAGTACTTC.

The table lists this clonotype with many counts. The chain joins TRBV6-5 to TRBJ2-7, with TRBD2 matching 7 bases. Germline V gene data show CDR1 as MNHEY and CDR2 as SVGAGI. The CDR3 extends over 14 amino acids. Germline trimming cut 2 bases from V and 5 bases from J; bases unmatched to any gene: 6. The CDR3 DNA follows: TGTGCCAGCAGTTACGGGCGGGAGTGGGACGAGCAGTACTTC. Translation: CASSYGREWDEQYF.

The chain links TRBV10-2 to TRBJ1-2, with 7 nucleotides matching TRBD1. The J segment lost 8 bases and the V segment lost 2 bases, leaving 11 bases of the junction unmatched. CDR1 and CDR2 from the germline V gene are WSHSY and SAAADI. This CDR3 spans 15 amino acids. The CDR3 region has the DNA TGCGCCAGCAGTGAGACACAAATGACAGGGACGGGCTACACCTTC. Encoded protein: CASSETQMTGTGYTF.

By sample fraction, this clonotype is medium-sized (0.01 to 0.1%). In DNA, the CDR3 is TGTGCCAGCAGTGGGACAGGGTCTAGCACAGATACGCAGTATTTT. The encoded protein is CASSGTGSSTDTQYF. The rearrangement links TRBV2 to TRBJ2-3; TRBD1 matches 8 bases. The CDR3 sequence is 15 residues long. From germline, CDR1 is SNHLY and CDR2 FYNNEI. Unmatched junction bases numbered 3, after V lost 4 bases and J lost 0 bases.

This clonotype showed up many times. The chain joins TRBV12-5 to TRBJ1-1, with TRBD1 identical over 9 bases. CDR1 is LGHNT and CDR2 is FRNRAP in the germline V gene. The CDR3 has 15 residues. V lost 6 bases and J lost 2; bases outside the gene matches: 7. In DNA, the CDR3 is TGTGCTAGTGGGTTTCCGACAGGGGGTAACACTGAAGCTTTCTTT. Translated, it gives CASGFPTGGNTEAFF.

This clonotype has a count of ten or more. The V and J genes are TRBV6-5 and TRBJ2-1; D perhaps matches TRBD1 (6 bases). Germline V CDR1 and CDR2: MNHEY, SVGAGI. V lost 2 bases and J lost 8, with 10 bases in between. The CDR3 loop spans 13 amino acids. The CDR3 loop reads CASSYNRVDEQFF. In nucleotides, the CDR3 is TGTGCCAGCAGTTACAACAGGGTCGATGAGCAGTTCTTC.

This clonotype was seen at least ten times. This chain connects TRBV2 to TRBJ2-3, with D perhaps given as TRBD1 or TRBD2 (6 bases each). The CDR3 is made up of 16 amino acids. Germline assignment: CDR1 SNHLY and CDR2 FYNNEI. Trimming cost V 5 bases and J 1 base, with 16 bases left between them. CDR3 residues: CASSPTGTVGTDTQYF. The CDR3 DNA follows: TGTGCCAGCAGTCCCACAGGGACTGTTGGCACAGATACGCAGTATTTT.

The V and J genes are TRBV15 and TRBJ1-6; D is undetermined. Trimming stripped 0 bases from V and 7 bases from J, with 7 bases between. The CDR3 is made up of 14 amino acids. From germline, CDR1 is LNHNV and CDR2 YYDKDF (reference sequence). Here the CDR3 reads CATSRDSGNSPLHF. CDR3 DNA sequence: TGTGCCACCAGCAGAGATAGTGGGAATTCACCCCTCCACTTT.

The chain carries TRBV24-1 and TRBJ1-3, with D unclear. This CDR3 has 17 amino acids. V lost 7 bases to trimming and J lost 3 bases, with 21 bases between them. Germline CDR1 and CDR2: KGHDR and SFDVKD. CDR3 region: CATRPNYRAPIGNTIYF. CDR3 sequence (DNA): TGTGCCACCAGGCCAAATTACCGGGCCCCGATTGGAAACACCATATATTTT.

Comments on this clonotype: The junction departs from germline at one end; a sequencing error may be responsible. V usage is TRBV4-1 and J usage is TRBJ2-7, with 9 bases identical to TRBD1. CDR3 length equals 15 residues. Germline V gene lookup returns CDR1 MGHRA and CDR2 YSYEKL. The CDR3: CASRFRTGATYEQHF. The CDR3 DNA reads TGCGCCAGCAGGTTCCGGACAGGGGCAACCTACGAGCAGCACTTC.

The V call is TRBV29-1, the J call TRBJ1-2; the match to TRBD1 covers 7 bases. The CDR3 length is 15 residues. Trimming cost V 0 bases and J 1 base; bases outside gene matches: 5. From germline, CDR1 is SQVTM and CDR2 ANQGSEA. CDR3 in DNA: TGCAGCGTTGAAGATCTCAGGGGGGGTAACTATGGCTACACCTTC. This translates into CSVEDLRGGNYGYTF.

This CDR3 reads CATSRQTSDYGYTF. The CDR3 DNA follows: TGTGCCACCAGCAGACAGACGTCTGACTATGGCTACACCTTC. The chain links TRBV15 to TRBJ1-2; D unclear. CDR3 length: 14 amino acids. The V gene lost 2 bases and the J gene lost 3 bases, with 10 bases spanning the gap. The germline CDR1 and CDR2 sequences are LNHNV and YYDKDF (reference sequence).

There are a few counts of this clonotype. This may arise from a read error, as a much more abundant clone is one base away. Lacking the conserved final phenylalanine or tryptophan, this CDR3 likely reflects a read error. Because the CDR3's place on the DNA is in doubt, the DNA is left out and the CDR3 is given as listed by TCRdb. The chain combines TRBV24-1 with TRBJ2-7; TRBD2, the D gene given by the table, was not confirmed from the DNA. The CDR3 comprises 10 residues, both ends counted. The V gene's germline CDR1 is KGHDR and CDR2 SFDVKD. This CDR3 is CATIDLRIAG.

The gene calls are TRBV24-1 and TRBJ2-1; D gene unclear. Between the trimmed V and J ends, which lost 9 bases and 1 base, there was a span of 6 bases. Germline V gives CDR1 KGHDR, CDR2 SFDVKD. This CDR3 has 12 amino acids. In nucleotides, the CDR3 is TGTGCCACCGGACGATCCTACAATGAGCAGTTCTTC. Protein sequence: CATGRSYNEQFF.

This clonotype appeared once. The chain couples TRBV2 to TRBJ2-7; the D is unclear. In germline, CDR1 is SNHLY, CDR2 FYNNEI. The germline V and J ends were trimmed by 8 bases and 7 bases, with 9 bases remaining between them. The CDR3 extends over 10 amino acids. CDR3 bases: TGTGCCAGCGGCCTCGGGGAGCAGTACTTC. This gives the protein CASGLGEQYF. Combining the CDR3 with reference TRBV2 and TRBJ2-7 gives the whole variable domain EPEVTQTPSHQVTQMGQEVILRCVPISNHLYFYWYRQILGQKVEFLVSFYNNEISEKSEIFDDQFSVERPDGSNFTLKIRSTKLEDSAMYFCASGLGEQYFGPGTRLTVT.

The chain combines TRBV15 with TRBJ2-7, with 9 bases lining up with TRBD1. There are 15 residues in the CDR3. Germline loops: CDR1 LNHNV, CDR2 YYDKDF (reference sequence). J lost 6 bases, V lost 2 bases, and 8 bases had no gene match. The CDR3 region is CATSRSGQGGSEQYF. CDR3 in DNA: TGTGCCACCAGCAGATCGGGACAGGGTGGGAGCGAGCAGTACTTC.

This clonotype appeared many times. This chain connects TRBV12-3 or TRBV12-4 to TRBJ1-1; D ambiguous. This CDR3 contains 16 residues. V was trimmed by 3 bases and J by 7 bases, leaving 21 bases between them. CDR3 sequence: CASSFLTTRGLSEAFF. Written as DNA, the CDR3 is TGTGCCAGCAGTTTCCTCACAACCCGGGGTTTGAGTGAAGCTTTCTTT.

The chain joins TRBV2 to TRBJ1-5; D is unresolved. V was trimmed by 7 bases and J by 4 bases, leaving 11 bases between them. This CDR3 has 13 amino acids. Germline CDR1 is SNHLY and CDR2 is FYNNEI. The CDR3 spells CASTEHPNQPQHF. CDR3 in DNA: TGTGCCAGCACCGAACATCCGAATCAGCCCCAGCATTTT. Combining the CDR3 with reference TRBV2 and TRBJ1-5 gives the whole variable domain EPEVTQTPSHQVTQMGQEVILRCVPISNHLYFYWYRQILGQKVEFLVSFYNNEISEKSEIFDDQFSVERPDGSNFTLKIRSTKLEDSAMYFCASTEHPNQPQHFGDGTRLSIL.

This clonotype was detected many times. The chain is built from TRBV7-2 and TRBJ2-3; TRBD1 is a possible D gene (6 bases). Trimming took 5 bases from V and 0 from J, leaving 21 bases between them. The CDR3 totals 18 residues. Per germline, CDR1 SGHTA and CDR2 FQGNSA. This CDR3 is CASSRRRLGGTSTDTQYF. DNA for the CDR3: TGTGCCAGCAGCCGCCGGCGATTAGGGGGTACTAGCACAGATACGCAGTATTTT.

The chain has TRBV29-1 and TRBJ1-1; D ambiguous. The ends were cut back, 4 bases at V and 0 bases at J, with 9 bases in the middle. This CDR3 is 13 amino acids long. CDR1 is SQVTM and CDR2 is ANQGSEA in the germline V gene. The CDR3 nucleotides are TGCAGCGTTGCAGGTCAGGTGAACACTGAAGCTTTCTTT. It yields the protein CSVAGQVNTEAFF.

V and J are TRBV10-3 and TRBJ2-7; 8 positions match TRBD1. The V gene's germline CDR1 is ENHRY and CDR2 SYGVKD. The junction had 6 bases not matched to a gene; V was cut back by 10 bases and J by 7 bases. The CDR3 extends over 11 amino acids. The DNA of the CDR3 is TGTGCCACCCGACAGGGGTGGGAGCAGTACTTC. Translation gives CATRQGWEQYF.

The chain employs TRBV7-8 and TRBJ2-3; D ambiguous. The germline gives CDR1 SGHVS, CDR2 FQNEAQ. This CDR3 region has 12 residues. V was shortened by 2 bases and J by 4 bases, with 4 bases between the two germline ends. CDR3 sequence: CASSLFADTQYF. The CDR3 coding sequence is TGTGCCAGCAGCTTATTTGCAGATACGCAGTATTTT.

This clonotype occurred a few times. The V call is TRBV12-3 or TRBV12-4, the J call TRBJ1-3; 7 bases are a match to TRBD1. V shed 5 bases and J 3 bases; nucleotides not matched to a gene: 1. The CDR3 covers 13 residues. Here the CDR3 reads CASSDRVGNTIYF. The CDR3 DNA follows: TGTGCCAGCAGTGACAGGGTTGGAAACACCATATATTTT.

Of note for this clonotype: The junction differs from germline at one of its ends, possibly a read error. The V call is TRBV15, the J call TRBJ1-4; D is undetermined. Germline V CDR1 and CDR2: LNHNV, YYDKDF (reference sequence). The CDR3 loop spans 16 amino acids. The CDR3 DNA reads as TGTGCCACCCGCAGAGATCCCGATGGAAAGAATGAAAAACTGTTTTTT. Encoded protein: CATRRDPDGKNEKLFF.

The chain employs TRBV2 and TRBJ2-3; D remains unclear. The V gene's germline CDR1 is SNHLY and CDR2 FYNNEI. This CDR3 is 10 amino acids long. V dropped 7 bases and J dropped 3 bases, with 2 bases sitting between them. CDR3 coding DNA: TGTGCCAGCATTACAGATACGCAGTATTTT. It encodes CASITDTQYF.

This chain links TRBV29-1 with TRBJ2-7; 8 bases line up with TRBD2. From germline, CDR1 is SQVTM and CDR2 ANQGSEA. The junction had 8 bases not matched to a gene; V was cut back by 4 bases and J by 6 bases. This CDR3 has 13 amino acids. CDR3 DNA: TGCAGCGTTGGATCAGCGGGAGCAGGCGAGCAGTACTTC. This translates into CSVGSAGAGEQYF.

In this sample, this clonotype is medium-sized. The rearrangement joins TRBV29-1 to TRBJ1-1, with D maybe TRBD1 (5 bases). The CDR3 has 15 residues. The V and J ends lost 0 bases and 4 bases respectively, with 15 bases between them. In germline, CDR1 is SQVTM, CDR2 ANQGSEA. The CDR3 DNA reads as TGCAGCGTTGAAGATCGCCCCGACAGTAGCACTGAAGCTTTCTTT. This codes for CSVEDRPDSSTEAFF. Full variable domain (remainder filled in from reference TRBV29-1 and TRBJ1-1): SAVISQKPSRDICQRGTSLTIQCQVDSQVTMMFWYRQQPGQSLTLIATANQGSEATYESGFVIDKFPISRPNLTFSTLTVSNMSPEDSSIYLCSVEDRPDSSTEAFFGQGTRLTVV.

V gene TRBV6-2 or TRBV6-3 combines with J gene TRBJ2-5, with 14 bases matching TRBD2. The CDR3 length is 17 residues. Germline V gene data show CDR1 as MNHEY and CDR2 as SVGEGT. The ends lost 3 bases at V and 5 bases at J; junction bases unmatched: 8. In DNA form, the CDR3 reads TGTGCCAGCAGTTATAACCGACTAGCGGGAGGGTTGGAGACCCAGTACTTC. It specifies CASSYNRLAGGLETQYF.

The chain uses TRBV24-1 and TRBJ2-5; 7 nucleotides agree with TRBD2. Germline CDR1 reads KGHDR; CDR2 reads SFDVKD. The CDR3 covers 16 residues. V shed 4 bases and J 1 base; nucleotides not matched to a gene: 8. The CDR3 sequence is CATSDDRLAPQETQYF. The CDR3, as DNA: TGTGCCACCAGTGACGACCGACTAGCACCCCAAGAGACCCAGTACTTC.

This clonotype was seen many times. CDR3 sequence reads: CASSLDTPRPNYGYTF. Here the CDR3 DNA reads TGTGCCAGCAGCTTAGATACCCCCCGACCTAACTATGGCTACACCTTC. The rearrangement uses TRBV11-2 and TRBJ1-2; no clear D gene. The CDR3 covers 16 residues. CDR1 is SGHAT, CDR2 FQNNGV, per germline. Trimming removed 0 bases at V and 0 bases at J, with 11 bases between.

This clonotype is deemed medium-sized. The J gene is TRBJ2-5, the V gene TRBV29-1; 8 bases map to TRBD1. This CDR3 is built from 14 residues. CDR1 is SQVTM and CDR2 is ANQGSEA in the germline V gene. With V trimmed by 3 bases and J by 3 bases, 6 bases remained unmatched. CDR3 loop: CSVDIGQGKETQYF. DNA for the CDR3: TGCAGCGTTGATATAGGACAGGGCAAAGAGACCCAGTACTTC.